The 4 T cell receptor beta chains presented below share a single source sample, sequenced in a study of T cells after posttransplantation cyclophosphamide. The repertoire was sequenced with immunoSEQ multiplex PCR; TCRdb's copy has only in-frame clones and lacks some. This table holds some 43,000 clones, about 90% found once. A marrow graft followed busulfan-fludarabine conditioning, with cyclophosphamide on days +3 and +4. The sample consisted of PBMCs, taken less than 70 days after allogeneic stem cell transplant with posttransplant cyclophosphamide. These receptors originate from a male patient aged 55-69 years who received an allogeneic stem cell transplant from a related donor and was CMV-positive. The T cells may come from the graft donor.

The V and J genes are TRBV6-6 and TRBJ1-3, with TRBD1 matching 8 bases. Germline CDR1 MNHNY, CDR2 SVGAGI (reference sequence). There are 14 residues in the CDR3. Trimming at V came to 9 bases and at J to 3 bases, leaving 7 bases not matched to a gene. DNA for the CDR3: TGTGCCAGTGGACAGGGATTCTATGGAAACACCATATATTTT. Its translation is CASGQGFYGNTIYF.

V is TRBV21-1 and J is TRBJ2-7; TRBD1, the D gene given by the table, was not confirmed from the DNA. TRBV21-1 is a pseudogene locus. The CDR3 runs to 16 residues. CDR3 protein: CASSSSLDRRTYEQYF. The CDR3 coding sequence is TGTGCCAGCAGCAGTTCCCTTGACAGGAGAACCTACGAGCAGTACTTC.

This clone came up once. The rearrangement uses TRBV11-2 and TRBJ1-5; D may be TRBD1 (6 bases). The germline V gene encodes CDR1 SGHAT and CDR2 FQNNGV. This CDR3 has 17 residues. Trimming stripped 2 bases from V and 5 bases from J, with 19 bases between. In nucleotides, the CDR3 is TGTGCCAGCAGCTTAACCTCCCTTCAACAGGGCGATCAGCCCCAGCATTTT. Protein sequence: CASSLTSLQQGDQPQHF.

V and J are TRBV6-6 and TRBJ2-2, with D perhaps matching TRBD1 (5 bases). The V end was cut by 6 bases, the J end by 3 bases, with 14 bases between. Germline assignment: CDR1 MNHNY and CDR2 SVGAGI (reference sequence). The CDR3 is made up of 15 amino acids. The CDR3 region is CASSPGISDTGELFF. The CDR3 nucleotides read TGTGCCAGCAGCCCAGGGATCTCGGACACCGGGGAGCTGTTTTTT.